This T cell receptor beta chain stems from a study of cytomegalovirus exposure and HLA in healthy donors. Study results and limitations: Testing in vitro showed a few CMV-associated chains specific for CMV antigens. TCR beta sequences reportedly predicted the HLA-A and HLA-B alleles of most subjects accurately.

Details on this clone: What it binds is unknown.

V lost 5 bases to trimming and J lost 4 bases, with 17 bases between them. Germline values: CDR1 SQVTM, CDR2 ANQGSEA. The CDR3 length is 14 residues. A multiplex PCR was run with 60 Vbeta primers and 13 Jbeta primers. Measured with immunoSEQ multiplex PCR; TCRdb has only the in-frame clones, and not every one. The sample has about 80,000 clones; around 62% are singletons. Sequencing used PBMCs. This TCR derives from a male donor in good health and CMV-seropositive. The V call is TRBV29-1, the J call TRBJ1-1; possibly TRBD1 for D (5 bases). The CDR3 coding sequence is TGCAGCGTTTTTGCCCAGGGCCCGGGCACTGAAGCTTTCTTT. Its protein product is CSVFAQGPGTEAFF.